This T cell receptor beta chain was sequenced in a study of T cells in Graves' hyperthyroidism and ophthalmopathy. Patients counted as stable if ophthalmopathy did not develop within 18 months. Subjects aged 18 to 65 presented with newly diagnosed hyperthyroidism of less than 2 months' duration. V lost 5 bases to trimming and J lost 2 bases; unmatched junction nucleotides: 8. Per the germline V gene, CDR1 is MNHNS and CDR2 is SASEGT. The CDR3 is made up of 15 amino acids. The CDR3 regions of TCR beta were amplified from RNA transcripts. The TCR CDR3 was amplified in a first-round RT-PCR using the HTBI primer set. TCRdb ran MiXCR on the multiplex PCR reads and lists one entry per CDR3 protein. The profile shows 350,000 to 400,000 distinct CDR3 sequences, 14% to 15% of them singletons.

The V gene is TRBV6-1, the J gene TRBJ2-7, with TRBD1 matching 8 bases. This sequence was found in a woman aged 25-40 years with Graves' hyperthyroidism. Sequenced input: blood. The CDR3 DNA is TGTGCCAGCAGTTTTCGGGACAGGCCTGCCTACGAGCAGTACTTC. Translated, it gives CASSFRDRPAYEQYF.